Listed below are T cell receptor beta chains from one sample, sequenced in a study of T cell changes during pregnancy in multiple sclerosis. Sequencing used immunoSEQ multiplex PCR; TCRdb keeps in-frame clones, though not all of them. The table has about 83,000 clones, around 93% seen once. Sample: PBMCs, taken in the first trimester of pregnancy. All receptors derive from a female donor in good health, serving as a control in a pregnancy study. Some clones in this sample may be carry-over from other donors' samples. Each CDR3 is given with its conserved first and last residue. D genes are given only for firm matches. Not every row has a clone size; where given, it reads once, few, many or a size class.

D: TRBD2; J: TRBJ2-1; V: TRBV19; size: -; DNA: TGTGCCAGTAGTCTACCGGGAGGTTGGCAGTTCTTC; CDR3: CASSLPGGWQFF
D: -; J: TRBJ2-7; V: TRBV7-9; size: -; DNA: TGTGCCAGCAGCTTAGGACAGAGGAGCTACGAGCAGTACTTC; CDR3: CASSLGQRSYEQYF
D: TRBD1; J: TRBJ1-4; V: TRBV25-1; size: -; DNA: TGTGCCAGCAGTGTCGGACAGGGTACAACTAATGAAAAACTGTTTTTT; CDR3: CASSVGQGTTNEKLFF
D: -; J: TRBJ1-6; V: TRBV7-6; size: -; DNA: TGTGCCAGCAGCTTATCCGGCGGGGGGCTCTCACCCCTCCACTTT; CDR3: CASSLSGGGLSPLHF
D: -; J: TRBJ2-5; V: TRBV5-8; size: -; DNA: TGTGCCAGCAGCTTGGAACAGGGCGGGGAGACCCAGTACTTC; CDR3: CASSLEQGGETQYF
D: TRBD1; J: TRBJ2-3; V: TRBV5-4; size: -; DNA: TGTGCCAGCAGCTTTGGACAGGCGGCAGATACGCAGTATTTT; CDR3: CASSFGQAADTQYF
D: -; J: TRBJ2-7; V: TRBV7-8; size: once; DNA: TGTGCCAGCACCAAGACAGCTTACGAGCAGTACTTC; CDR3: CASTKTAYEQYF
D: -; J: TRBJ2-2; V: TRBV28; size: -; DNA: TGTGCCAGCAGTGTAACAGGGCTCCACACCGGGGAGCTGTTTTTT; CDR3: CASSVTGLHTGELFF
D: -; J: TRBJ1-5; V: TRBV6-5; size: -; DNA: TGTGCCAGCAGTTACACAGGTACCGGGAATCAGCCCCAGCATTTT; CDR3: CASSYTGTGNQPQHF
D: -; J: TRBJ1-5; V: TRBV19; size: -; DNA: TGTGCCAGTAGTCGGGGAGGGAATCAGCCCCAGCATTTT; CDR3: CASSRGGNQPQHF
D: TRBD2; J: TRBJ2-1; V: TRBV7-6; size: -; DNA: TGTGCCAGCAGCTCTAGCGGGGGGCTAGGGGAGCAGTTCTTC; CDR3: CASSSSGGLGEQFF
D: -; J: TRBJ1-5; V: TRBV7-6; size: -; DNA: TGTGCCAGCAGCCAAGACAGCCGCAATCAGCCCCAGCATTTT; CDR3: CASSQDSRNQPQHF
D: -; J: TRBJ2-7; V: TRBV7-2; size: -; DNA: TGTGCCAGCAGCTTGCACCGGGAGTACGAGCAGTACTTC; CDR3: CASSLHREYEQYF
D: -; J: TRBJ2-2; V: TRBV5-6; size: once; DNA: TGTGCCAGCAGCTTGACAGAAATCGGGGAGCTGTTTTTT; CDR3: CASSLTEIGELFF
D: -; J: TRBJ2-3; V: TRBV29-1; size: -; DNA: TGCAGCGCCCTGGGGAGGAGGGCTCAGGATACGCAGTATTTT; CDR3: CSALGRRAQDTQYF
D: TRBD1; J: TRBJ1-4; V: TRBV4-1; size: -; DNA: TGCGCCAGCAGCCAAGAGATGACAGGGGGAGGGCGGGATGAAAAACTGTTTTTT; CDR3: CASSQEMTGGGRDEKLFF
D: -; J: TRBJ1-2; V: TRBV28; size: -; DNA: TGTGCCAGCAGTCCTAAGCCGGATGGCTACACCTTC; CDR3: CASSPKPDGYTF
D: -; J: TRBJ2-3; V: TRBV6-5; size: -; DNA: TGTGCCAGCAGTTACTCAGGGACTGGGCAGTATTTT; CDR3: CASSYSGTGQYF
D: -; J: TRBJ1-4; V: TRBV7-9; size: -; DNA: TGTGCCAGCAGCTTAGACGGGGGAGGTGAAAAACTGTTTTTT; CDR3: CASSLDGGGEKLFF
D: -; J: TRBJ1-4; V: TRBV10-2; size: few; DNA: TGCGCCAGCACCGGACACCTTAATGAAAAACTGTTTTTT; CDR3: CASTGHLNEKLFF
D: -; J: TRBJ1-1; V: TRBV18; size: -; DNA: TGTGCCAGCTTACTAGGGTATGACTACACTGAAGCTTTCTTT; CDR3: CASLLGYDYTEAFF
D: TRBD1; J: TRBJ1-2; V: TRBV27; size: -; DNA: TGTGCCAGCGGGTGGGGACAGGGCAATGGCTACACCTTC; CDR3: CASGWGQGNGYTF
D: TRBD1; J: TRBJ1-1; V: TRBV6-6; size: -; DNA: TGTGCCACGCAGGACAGGGGAGGAACTGAAGCTTTCTTT; CDR3: CATQDRGGTEAFF
D: -; J: TRBJ2-5; V: TRBV28; size: -; DNA: TGTGCCAGCAGTTTGGGGGCCTATTATCGGGAGACCCAGTACTTC; CDR3: CASSLGAYYRETQYF
D: -; J: TRBJ2-7; V: TRBV15; size: -; DNA: TGTGCCACCAGCAGAGAAAGACAGGTCGAGCCCTACGAGCAGTACTTC; CDR3: CATSRERQVEPYEQYF
D: TRBD1; J: TRBJ1-6; V: TRBV6-1; size: -; DNA: TGTGCCAGCAGTGAGACAGGGGTAATCTCACCCCTCCACTTT; CDR3: CASSETGVISPLHF
D: -; J: TRBJ1-1; V: TRBV19; size: few; DNA: TGTGCCAGTATACCCCCATGGGGGGAGAACACTGAAGCTTTCTTT; CDR3: CASIPPWGENTEAFF
D: TRBD1; J: TRBJ1-4; V: TRBV11-2; size: -; DNA: TGTGCCAGCAGCGAGACCTACAGGGGGCTAGGGGAAAAACTGTTTTTT; CDR3: CASSETYRGLGEKLFF
D: -; J: TRBJ1-1; V: TRBV28; size: -; DNA: TGTGCCAGCAGGCCACAGGGTTCGGCTGAAGCTTTCTTT; CDR3: CASRPQGSAEAFF
D: -; J: TRBJ2-2; V: TRBV6-5; size: once; DNA: TGTGCCAGCAGTTACTCGATGTCAGATAACACCGGGGAGCTGTTTTTT; CDR3: CASSYSMSDNTGELFF
D: -; J: TRBJ2-1; V: TRBV21-1; size: -; DNA: TGTGCCAGCAGCAAAGGTAGGAGACGGCACCTTGAGCAGTTCTTC; CDR3: CASSKGRRRHLEQFF
D: -; J: TRBJ2-7; V: TRBV6-1; size: -; DNA: TGTGCCAGCAGTGTTGACAGCTCCTACGAGCAGTACTTC; CDR3: CASSVDSSYEQYF
D: -; J: TRBJ2-3; V: TRBV7-7; size: -; DNA: TGTGCTAGCAGCTTGGGCGGGACCACAGATACGCAGTATTTT; CDR3: CASSLGGTTDTQYF
D: -; J: TRBJ2-1; V: TRBV6-1; size: once; DNA: TGTGCCAGCAGTGAAGTGGCCGGGGACTACAATGAGCAGTTCTTC; CDR3: CASSEVAGDYNEQFF
D: -; J: TRBJ2-3; V: TRBV19; size: -; DNA: TGTGCCAGTAGTATAGACCCACAGGGCCCTAGCACAGATACGCAGTATTTT; CDR3: CASSIDPQGPSTDTQYF
D: -; J: TRBJ1-6; V: TRBV5-1; size: -; DNA: TGCGCCAGCAGCTTGCTAGGGGAGGGTAATTCACCCCTCCACTTT; CDR3: CASSLLGEGNSPLHF
D: TRBD1; J: TRBJ1-5; V: TRBV10-3; size: -; DNA: TGTGCCATCAGTAACAGGGGGCTGGGGCCCCAGCATTTT; CDR3: CAISNRGLGPQHF
D: TRBD1; J: TRBJ2-7; V: TRBV6-4; size: -; DNA: TGTGCCAGCAGCCGGGACAGGGGGTACGAGCAGTACTTC; CDR3: CASSRDRGYEQYF
D: -; J: TRBJ1-1; V: TRBV28; size: -; DNA: TGTGCCAGCAGTTTGACAGATGCGAACACTGAAGCTTTCTTT; CDR3: CASSLTDANTEAFF
D: -; J: TRBJ1-1; V: TRBV11-3; size: -; DNA: TGTGCCAGCAGCTTAGGGCCCCCGACAGCCAAAGCTTTCTTT; CDR3: CASSLGPPTAKAFF
D: -; J: TRBJ2-1; V: TRBV2; size: -; DNA: TGTGCCAGCAGCATGAACAGGGGAGGCGAGAAGCAGTTCTTC; CDR3: CASSMNRGGEKQFF